Listed below are T cell receptor beta chains from one sample, sequenced in a study of T cell changes during pregnancy in multiple sclerosis. Assay: immunoSEQ multiplex PCR; the TCRdb copy retains only in-frame clones and omits some. The sample consists of about 96,000 clones, roughly 92% of them appearing once. Sequenced here: peripheral blood, sampled in the first trimester of pregnancy. The receptors were gathered from a female donor with multiple sclerosis, enrolled in a pregnancy study. Both conserved end residues are part of each CDR3. The D gene is left open where the match is weak. Part of the rows lack a size; the others show once, few, many or a class for expanded clones.

>TRBJ2-3|-|TRBD2|16|TRBV7-2
TGTGCCAGCAGCCGAAGGGCGGGAGCATTGGGAGATACGCAGTATTTT
CASSRRAGALGDTQYF
>TRBJ2-1|few|TRBD2|17|TRBV4-2
TGTGCCAGCAGCCAAGACGACCTAGCGGGAGACTACAATGAGCAGTTCTTC
CASSQDDLAGDYNEQFF
>TRBJ2-3|-|-|14|TRBV2
TGTGCCAGCAGTGAAACGGGGATTCCAGATACGCAGTATTTT
CASSETGIPDTQYF
>TRBJ2-7|-|-|16|TRBV6-6
TGTGCCAGCACCTTCTTCTGGGCTAGCGAACCCTACGAGCAGTACTTC
CASTFFWASEPYEQYF
>TRBJ2-7|-|TRBD2|15|TRBV19
TGTGCCAGTAGTATAGGCGGGAGGGCCGTCAACGAGCAGTACTTC
CASSIGGRAVNEQYF
>TRBJ2-7|-|TRBD1|15|TRBV30
TGTGCCTGGACCGAAGCCGACAGGGAGACTTACGAGCAGTACTTC
CAWTEADRETYEQYF
>TRBJ2-7|-|TRBD2|15|TRBV4-2
TGTGCCAGCAGCCAAGATAACAGCGGGAAGTACGAGCAGTACTTC
CASSQDNSGKYEQYF
>TRBJ1-2|-|TRBD1|15|TRBV27
TGTGCCAGCTCACGACAGGGGATGATTGCCTATGGCTACACCTTC
CASSRQGMIAYGYTF
>TRBJ2-7|-|-|16|TRBV7-9
TGTGCCAGCAGCGCCGATTGGTCAGGAAGTTTCTACGAGCAGTACTTC
CASSADWSGSFYEQYF
>TRBJ2-1|-|TRBD2|15|TRBV29-1
TGCAGCGGGGGACTAGCGGGAGGGTTCATCAATGAGCAGTTCTTC
CSGGLAGGFINEQFF
>TRBJ2-7|-|TRBD2|15|TRBV5-1
TGCGCCAGCAGCTTGTTCGGGGGGGTCACCTACGAGCAGTACTTC
CASSLFGGVTYEQYF
>TRBJ1-1|-|-|17|TRBV27
TGTGCCAGCAGTCGCCTCCTCGGGTGGCAGTTGAACACTGAAGCTTTCTTT
CASSRLLGWQLNTEAFF
>TRBJ2-7|-|TRBD2|15|TRBV19
TGTGCCAGTAGTATAGTACCGGGAGGGCCTGACGAGCAGTACTTC
CASSIVPGGPDEQYF
>TRBJ2-7|-|-|14|TRBV5-1
TGCGCCAGCAGCGCCGACAGGATTTACTACGAGCAGTACTTC
CASSADRIYYEQYF
>TRBJ1-3|-|TRBD1|21|TRBV28
TGTGCCAGCACCCCAGCGGGTGGAAGACAGGGGAACCCTAGCTCTGGAAACACCATATATTTT
CASTPAGGRQGNPSSGNTIYF
>TRBJ1-2|-|-|12|TRBV19
TGTGCCAGTAGTATAAGGGGAAAATCGTACACCTTC
CASSIRGKSYTF
>TRBJ1-3|once|TRBD1|15|TRBV7-9
TGTGCCAGCAGCCCCGCGGAGACAGGGCGGTACACCATATATTTT
CASSPAETGRYTIYF
>TRBJ2-1|-|TRBD2|15|TRBV2
TGTGCCAGCACTCTAGCGGGAGGGCGTCACAATGAGCAGTTCTTC
CASTLAGGRHNEQFF
>TRBJ2-1|-|-|11|TRBV6-5
TGTGCCAGCAGTTACGCCAGGGAATGGATCTTC
CASSYAREWIF
>TRBJ1-1|-|-|14|TRBV7-2
TGTGCCAGCAGCCCGGCGCGGCGTCTCACTGAAGCTTTCTTT
CASSPARRLTEAFF
>TRBJ2-3|-|TRBD2|20|TRBV4-2
TGTGCCAGCAGCCAGGGGACTAGCGGGAGTAGTCTACCTAGCACAGATACGCAGTATTTT
CASSQGTSGSSLPSTDTQYF
>TRBJ2-7|few|TRBD2|13|TRBV2
TGTGCCAGCTCCCTAGGACTAGCACAAGAGCAGTACTTC
CASSLGLAQEQYF
>TRBJ1-1|-|TRBD1|15|TRBV9
TGTGCCAGCAGCGCTATGGGGACAGTAAACACTGAAGCTTTCTTT
CASSAMGTVNTEAFF
>TRBJ2-3|-|-|15|TRBV5-1
TGCGCCAGCAGCTTGGAGGGAGTAGTGCCAGATACGCAGTATTTT
CASSLEGVVPDTQYF
>TRBJ1-4|-|TRBD1|15|TRBV4-2
TGTGCCAGCAGCCCTCTAGGACAGGGGCGAGAAAAACTGTTTTTT
CASSPLGQGREKLFF
>TRBJ2-7|-|TRBD2|13|TRBV2
TGTGCCAGCAGTAATAGCGGGTCGGGCGAGCAGTACTTC
CASSNSGSGEQYF
>TRBJ2-5|-|TRBD1|15|TRBV19
TGTGCCAGTAGTCCCCAGGGGGCTATGGGGGAGACCCAGTACTTC
CASSPQGAMGETQYF
>TRBJ2-7|-|-|13|TRBV27
TGTGCCATTGCTCAGGGATCCTCCTACGAGCAGTACTTC
CAIAQGSSYEQYF